Reported below is one T cell receptor beta chain. Data came from immunoSEQ multiplex PCR; TCRdb stores just in-frame clones and leaves some out. The top ten clones hold roughly 1% of a sample with 300,000 to 350,000 clones, nearly 90% of them seen once. A Seattle source enrolled patients during active infection and followed them longitudinally. This entry belongs to a study of blood T cell repertoires in COVID-19. This CDR3 is built from 16 residues. CDR1 DFQATT and CDR2 SNEGSKA come from the germline V gene (reference sequence). V lost 3 bases and J lost 5; bases outside the gene matches: 14. The chain employs TRBV20-1 and TRBJ1-2; 8 bases are a match to TRBD1. This sequence was found in a middle-aged woman with COVID-19, enrolled during active disease. The sequenced sample consisted of peripheral blood. In DNA form, the CDR3 reads TGCAGTGCTAGTCCGGCCGGGGGACAGGTTTCATATGGCTACACCTTC. It encodes CSASPAGGQVSYGYTF.